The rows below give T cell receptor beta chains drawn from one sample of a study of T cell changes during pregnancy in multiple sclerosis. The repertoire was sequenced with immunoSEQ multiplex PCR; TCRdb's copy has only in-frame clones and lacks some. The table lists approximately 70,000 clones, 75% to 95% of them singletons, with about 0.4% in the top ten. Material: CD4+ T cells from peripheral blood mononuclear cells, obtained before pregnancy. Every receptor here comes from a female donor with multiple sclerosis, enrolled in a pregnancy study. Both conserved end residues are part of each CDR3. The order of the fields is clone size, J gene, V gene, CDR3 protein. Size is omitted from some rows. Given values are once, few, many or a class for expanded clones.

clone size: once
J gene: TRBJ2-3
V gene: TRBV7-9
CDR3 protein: CASKRDDTQYF

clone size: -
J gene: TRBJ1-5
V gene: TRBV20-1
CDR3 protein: CSARGGQEHF

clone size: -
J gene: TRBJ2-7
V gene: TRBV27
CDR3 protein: CASSRDRGSHEQYF

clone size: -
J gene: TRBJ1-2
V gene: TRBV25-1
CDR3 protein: CASTPGQGYGYTF

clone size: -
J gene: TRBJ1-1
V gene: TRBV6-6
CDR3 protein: CASNRATEAFF

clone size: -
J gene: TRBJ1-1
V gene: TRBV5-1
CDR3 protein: CASSRQGLDTEAFF

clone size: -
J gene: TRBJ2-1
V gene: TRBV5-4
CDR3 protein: CASSQTNRLAGGPDEQFF

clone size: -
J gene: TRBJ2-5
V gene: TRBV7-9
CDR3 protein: CASSLGGGGKTQYF

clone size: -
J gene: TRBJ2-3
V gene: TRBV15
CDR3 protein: CATSRDKGGTDTQYF

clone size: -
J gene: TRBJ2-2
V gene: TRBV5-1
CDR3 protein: CASSFGQGKTGELFF

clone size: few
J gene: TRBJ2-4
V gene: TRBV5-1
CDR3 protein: CASSSTHATGKLAKNIQYF

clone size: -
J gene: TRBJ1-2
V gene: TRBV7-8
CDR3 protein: CASSLIREPRSGYTF

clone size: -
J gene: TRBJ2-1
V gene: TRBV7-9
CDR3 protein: CASSLGISGGYGSYNEQFF

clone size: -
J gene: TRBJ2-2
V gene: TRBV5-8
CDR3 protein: CASSRLARSLVASELFF

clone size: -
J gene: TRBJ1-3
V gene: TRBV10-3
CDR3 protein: CAISGGRGGSGNTIYF

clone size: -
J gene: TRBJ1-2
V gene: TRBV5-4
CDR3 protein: CASSLPDRGPFGGYTF

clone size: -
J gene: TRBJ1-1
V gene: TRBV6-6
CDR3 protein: CASAYTGETEAFF

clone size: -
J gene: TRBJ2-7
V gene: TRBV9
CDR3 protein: CASSFRENEQYF

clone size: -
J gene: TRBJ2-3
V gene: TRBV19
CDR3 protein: CASSISRAGGADTQYF

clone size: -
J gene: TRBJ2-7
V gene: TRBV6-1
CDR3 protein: CASITTGGSYEQYF

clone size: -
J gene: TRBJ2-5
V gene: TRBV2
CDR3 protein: CASSKGQGEETQYF

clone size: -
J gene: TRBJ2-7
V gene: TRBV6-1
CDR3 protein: CASSLDSYEQYF

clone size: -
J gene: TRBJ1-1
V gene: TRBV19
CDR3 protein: CASSVSGTVNTEAFF

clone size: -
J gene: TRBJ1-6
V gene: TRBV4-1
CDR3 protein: CASSQDPGQGTYNSPLHF

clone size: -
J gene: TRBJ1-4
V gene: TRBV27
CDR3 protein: CASSLSGTNEKLFF

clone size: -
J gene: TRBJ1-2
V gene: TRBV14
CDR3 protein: CASSQGQNYGYTF

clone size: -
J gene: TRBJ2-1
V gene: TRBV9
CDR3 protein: CASSAGLGQGSNEQFF

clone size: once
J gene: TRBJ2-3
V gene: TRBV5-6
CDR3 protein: CASSRTGASTDTQYF

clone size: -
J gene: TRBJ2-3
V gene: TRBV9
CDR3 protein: CASSVAKGADTQYF

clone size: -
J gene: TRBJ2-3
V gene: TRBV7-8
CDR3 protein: CASSLVSGGITDTQYF

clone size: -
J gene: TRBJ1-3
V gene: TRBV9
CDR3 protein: CASSVTGGYRVSGNTIYF

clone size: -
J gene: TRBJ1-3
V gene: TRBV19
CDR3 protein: CASSINGNTIYF

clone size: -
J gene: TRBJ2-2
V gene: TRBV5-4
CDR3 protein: CASSLGLAGGHVGELFF

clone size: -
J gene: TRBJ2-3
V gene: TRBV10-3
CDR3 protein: CAISPGEVTDTQYF

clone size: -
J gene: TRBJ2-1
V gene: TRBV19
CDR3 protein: CASSTFQSEISYNEQFF

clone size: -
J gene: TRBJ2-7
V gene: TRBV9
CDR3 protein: CASSATGAAYEQYF

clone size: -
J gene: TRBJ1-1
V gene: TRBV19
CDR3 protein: CASSSGGWGTEAFF

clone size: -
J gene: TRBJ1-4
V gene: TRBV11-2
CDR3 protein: CASSPQLPGQSNEKLFF

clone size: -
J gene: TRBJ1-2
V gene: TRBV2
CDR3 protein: CASSDERPNYGYTF

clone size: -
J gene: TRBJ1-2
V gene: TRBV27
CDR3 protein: CASSGRLGQGGYGYTF

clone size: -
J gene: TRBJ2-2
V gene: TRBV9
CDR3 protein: CASSVTGAGELFF

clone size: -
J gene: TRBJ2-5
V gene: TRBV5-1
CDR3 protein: CASSFSPTYQETQYF

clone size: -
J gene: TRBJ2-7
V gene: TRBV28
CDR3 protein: CASRQTGGASYEQYF

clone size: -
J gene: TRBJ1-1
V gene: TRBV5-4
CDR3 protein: CASSSNRAGNTEAFF